Listed below are T cell receptor beta chains from one sample, sequenced in a study of beta chain features in type 1 diabetes. Using immunoSEQ multiplex PCR, the repertoire was profiled, and TCRdb retains in-frame clones only, with some absent. This repertoire shows more than 50,000 clones, around three fifths found once; its top ten account for 2% to 2.5%. Source material: Tregs from blood. All receptors come from a woman younger than 30 in good health. The CDR3 runs from the conserved cysteine through the conserved F or W. D genes are given only for firm matches. The size entry is marked missing in some rows and otherwise reads once, few, many or a size class.

NA	TRBV30	NA	TRBJ1-4	CAWSERPGDEKLFF	TGTGCCTGGAGTGAACGCCCAGGGGACGAAAAACTGTTTTTT
NA	TRBV6-1	NA	TRBJ1-1	CASSNRHAGTEAFF	TGTGCCAGCAGTAATAGACACGCGGGGACTGAAGCTTTCTTT
NA	TRBV28	NA	TRBJ2-5	CASSLLEQETQYF	TGTGCCAGCAGTTTATTGGAGCAAGAGACCCAGTACTTC
NA	TRBV2	TRBD2	TRBJ2-7	CATSLAAQSYEQYF	TGTGCCACCTCGCTAGCGGCACAATCCTACGAGCAGTACTTC
NA	TRBV13	TRBD2	TRBJ2-2	CASSPRTSLPGELFF	TGTGCCAGCAGCCCCCGGACTAGCCTACCCGGGGAGCTGTTTTTT
NA	TRBV2	TRBD2	TRBJ2-1	CASSELAAHNEQFF	TGTGCCAGCAGTGAACTAGCGGCACACAATGAGCAGTTCTTC
few	TRBV27	TRBD1	TRBJ1-2	CASSLNRGYGYTF	TGTGCCAGCAGTCTAAACAGGGGTTATGGCTACACCTTC
once	TRBV19	TRBD2	TRBJ2-1	CASSTRLAGYNEQFF	TGTGCCAGTAGTACCCGACTAGCGGGGTACAATGAGCAGTTCTTC
NA	TRBV7-9	NA	TRBJ2-1	CASPEPGSYNEQFF	TGTGCCAGCCCTGAGCCAGGATCTTACAATGAGCAGTTCTTC
few	TRBV10-3	TRBD1	TRBJ1-1	CAISPGTGGNTEAFF	TGTGCCATCAGTCCCGGGACAGGGGGCAACACTGAAGCTTTCTTT
few	TRBV5-1	NA	TRBJ2-7	CASSSSGQYSYEQYF	TGCGCCAGCAGCTCATCAGGGCAGTATTCCTACGAGCAGTACTTC
few	TRBV19	NA	TRBJ1-2	CASSIAPYAGANYGYTF	TGTGCCAGTAGTATAGCCCCTTACGCGGGCGCGAACTATGGCTACACCTTC
NA	TRBV6-6	TRBD1	TRBJ1-2	CASSYSIVTGLDGYTF	TGTGCCAGCAGTTACTCGATTGTGACAGGGTTGGATGGCTACACCTTC
NA	TRBV11-2	TRBD1	TRBJ2-2	CASSLDRGGGELFF	TGTGCCAGCAGCCTAGACAGGGGTGGCGGGGAGCTGTTTTTT
NA	TRBV7-2	TRBD2	TRBJ2-7	CASSKQRGGYEQYF	TGTGCCAGCAGCAAACAGCGGGGGGGCTACGAGCAGTACTTC
NA	TRBV9	NA	TRBJ1-3	CASNPGQAGNTIYF	TGTGCCAGCAACCCCGGCCAGGCTGGAAACACCATATATTTT
NA	TRBV27	NA	TRBJ2-7	CASSTADISSYEQYF	TGTGCCAGCAGTACCGCGGACATCTCATCCTACGAGCAGTACTTC
NA	TRBV11-2	TRBD2	TRBJ2-7	CASSRTSPREQYF	TGTGCCAGCAGCCGGACTAGCCCCAGGGAGCAGTACTTC